The 16 T cell receptor beta chains below all came from one sample that was sequenced in a study of regulatory T cells in long-lasting Graves disease (dated by TCRdb to the early 2020s). Library construction relied on multiplex PCR. Reads for this sample came from an Illumina HiSeq 4000. TCR beta libraries were built with iRepertoire HTBI primers and Arm-PCR amplification of CDR3 regions. TCRdb cleaned the public reads at Q25 with fastp, built clones with MiXCR and kept in-frame beta chains. Every distinct CDR3 protein forms one entry, paired with its most common genes and DNA. Present in this sample are 550,000 to 700,000 distinct CDR3 sequences, around 16% of which were seen just once. The top ten constitute more than 10% of the sample. The time point label on this specimen signifies: newly diagnosed GD, antithyroid drugs for less than 3 months. For both TCR sequencing and RNA sequencing, RNA was extracted from PBMCs using TRIzol.

These data also formed part of another study, on T cells in Graves' hyperthyroidism and ophthalmopathy.

The specimen was peripheral blood mononuclear cells (PBMCs), collected at new diagnosis, from a patient treated with antithyroid drugs. The receptors were sampled from a man aged 18 to 30 with Graves disease. Donor details come from another sample of the same person, matched by shared clones.

This clonotype was picked up many times. V is TRBV3-1 and J is TRBJ2-3, with 8 bases lining up with TRBD2. V was clipped by 8 bases and J by 4 bases; unmatched bases: 2. The CDR3 is made up of 12 amino acids. CDR1 is LGHDT and CDR2 is YNNKEL in the germline V gene (reference sequence). This CDR3 is CASGLAADTQYF. For the CDR3, the DNA is TGTGCCAGCGGACTAGCTGCAGATACGCAGTATTTT.

At least ten counts were recorded for this clonotype. The V gene is TRBV2, the J gene TRBJ2-7; TRBD1 might be the D (6 bases). With 6 bases removed from V and 2 bases from J, the gap between germline ends came to 11 bases. The CDR3 consists of 13 residues. Germline CDR1 and CDR2: SNHLY and FYNNEI. As DNA, the CDR3 is TGTGCCAGCAGGGGGACAAGGACCTACGAGCAGTACTTC. It translates to CASRGTRTYEQYF.

This rearrangement joins TRBV5-1 to TRBJ2-3, with 10 bases aligning to TRBD2. Germline values: CDR1 SGHRS, CDR2 YFSETQ. The V gene end was trimmed by 1 base and the J gene end by 4 bases; junction bases not matched to a gene: 12. CDR3 length equals 18 residues. CDR3 nucleotide sequence: TGCGCCAGCAGCTTGAGGGGGATAGCGGGAGGATCCCCAGATACGCAGTATTTT. Translating it yields CASSLRGIAGGSPDTQYF.

This clonotype was seen only a few times. The V gene is TRBV28, the J gene TRBJ1-5, with D perhaps matching TRBD1 (6 bases). The CDR3 consists of 13 residues. From germline, CDR1 is MDHEN and CDR2 SYDVKM. V was trimmed by 9 bases and J by 4 bases, leaving 13 bases between them. CDR3 nucleotide sequence: TGTGCCAGTGCCACAGGGCTGAATCAGCCCCAGCATTTT. It encodes CASATGLNQPQHF.

In the case of this clonotype: Only one base separates this from a far larger clonotype, so it likely reflects a read error. This rearrangement joins TRBV28 to TRBJ2-5, with D maybe TRBD1 (5 bases). Germline CDR1 reads MDHEN; CDR2 reads SYDVKM. The V end lost 5 bases, the J end lost 5 bases, and 15 bases lay between the germline ends. The CDR3 sequence is 14 residues long. The CDR3 sequence: CASSESQGGETQYF. The CDR3, as DNA: TGTGCCAGCAGTGAGTCCCAGGGTGGGGAGACCCAGTACTTC.

The chain has TRBV12-3 or TRBV12-4 and TRBJ1-5; a weak D match, TRBD1 (6 bases). The CDR3 covers 12 residues. V was pared by 6 bases and J by 8 bases, with 11 bases between. CDR3 residues: CASSGRGEPQHF. DNA of the CDR3: TGTGCCAGCAGCGGAAGGGGGGAGCCCCAGCATTTT.

This clonotype was observed many times. The chain joins TRBV11-2 to TRBJ2-1; D unresolved. Per the germline V gene, CDR1 is SGHAT and CDR2 is FQNNGV. V lost 5 bases to trimming and J lost 8 bases, with 13 bases between them. This CDR3 comprises 13 residues. As DNA, the CDR3 is TGTGCCAGCAGCCCGTGGGGTGAGGATGAGCAGTTCTTC. This gives the protein CASSPWGEDEQFF.

The chain employs TRBV6-1 and TRBJ2-7; no firm D call. CDR1 is MNHNS and CDR2 is SASEGT in the germline V gene. The length of the CDR3 is 12 residues. Between the trimmed V and J ends, which lost 1 base and 12 bases, there was a span of 13 bases. CDR3 nucleotide sequence: TGTGCCAGCAGTGAAGTAGGAGAAAGAGGGTACTTC. Translated, it gives CASSEVGERGYF.

The rearrangement links TRBV29-1 to TRBJ2-3, with 12 nucleotides matching TRBD2. The V gene end was trimmed by 3 bases and the J gene end by 0 bases; junction bases not matched to a gene: 7. CDR3 length equals 17 residues. The V gene's germline CDR1 is SQVTM and CDR2 ANQGSEA. The CDR3, as DNA: TGCAGCGTTGACCCTACTGGGACTAGCGGGAGCACAGATACGCAGTATTTT. It specifies CSVDPTGTSGSTDTQYF.

Only a few counts were recorded for this clonotype. The V and J genes are TRBV29-1 and TRBJ2-7; D is unclear. Germline V gives CDR1 SQVTM, CDR2 ANQGSEA. Trimming left V 1 base short and J 3 bases short, with 4 bases between. The CDR3 loop spans 11 amino acids. This CDR3 reads CSVEVLYEQYF. CDR3 coding DNA: TGCAGCGTTGAAGTGCTCTACGAGCAGTACTTC.

V usage is TRBV20-1 and J usage is TRBJ1-3; D remains ambiguous. The V gene lost 0 bases and the J gene lost 0 bases, with 18 bases spanning the gap. This CDR3 has 18 residues. CDR1 and CDR2 (germline): DFQATT, SNEGSKA (reference sequence). In DNA, the CDR3 is TGCAGTGCTAGAGACCCAACCCAGACTGCGTCCTCTGGAAACACCATATATTTT. It encodes CSARDPTQTASSGNTIYF.

This clonotype appeared many times. V is TRBV25-1 and J is TRBJ2-1; 14 bases map to TRBD2. CDR1 is MGHDK and CDR2 is SYGVNS in the germline V gene. V gave up 1 base and J gave up 6 bases; unmatched junction bases: 14. This CDR3 region has 20 residues. CDR3 DNA: TGTGCCAGCAGTGAATGGGCTGGAGGTACCGGACTAGCGGGAGGCAATGAGCAGTTCTTC. This gives the protein CASSEWAGGTGLAGGNEQFF.

J is TRBJ2-1 and V is TRBV2; 11 bases fit TRBD2. V was pared by 6 bases and J by 1 base, with 2 bases of the junction left unmatched. Germline CDR1 SNHLY, CDR2 FYNNEI. The CDR3 has 15 amino acids. CDR3: CASRGTSGSYNEQFF. The DNA of the CDR3 is TGTGCCAGCAGGGGGACTAGCGGTTCCTACAATGAGCAGTTCTTC.

The table lists this clonotype with many counts. This rearrangement joins TRBV10-1 to TRBJ2-3; D may be TRBD1 (5 bases). V lost 3 bases to trimming and J lost 1 base, with 14 bases between them. This CDR3 has 16 residues. Germline CDR1 reads WNHNN; CDR2 reads SYGVQD (reference sequence). This CDR3 reads CASSDPRAAGTDTQYF. The DNA for the CDR3 is TGCGCCAGCAGTGACCCCAGGGCCGCCGGCACAGATACGCAGTATTTT.

This chain uses TRBV20-1 with TRBJ2-7, with 8 nucleotides matching TRBD1. Germline-derived CDR1 and CDR2 are DFQATT and SNEGSKA (reference sequence). V trimming: 0 bases; J trimming: 6 bases; junction bases outside the gene matches: 7. The length of the CDR3 is 14 residues. The CDR3 loop reads CSARDFRGLAEQYF. Written as DNA, the CDR3 is TGCAGTGCTAGAGATTTCAGGGGGCTTGCCGAGCAGTACTTC.

This clonotype was observed at least ten times. This sequence joins TRBV3-1 and TRBJ2-1, with no clear D. The V end lost 1 base, the J end lost 6 bases, and 10 bases lay between the germline ends. Germline loops: CDR1 LGHDT, CDR2 YNNKEL (reference sequence). The CDR3 spans 14 residues. The CDR3 sequence is CASSQVNSGNEQFF. As DNA, the CDR3 is TGTGCCAGCAGCCAAGTCAATAGTGGCAATGAGCAGTTCTTC.